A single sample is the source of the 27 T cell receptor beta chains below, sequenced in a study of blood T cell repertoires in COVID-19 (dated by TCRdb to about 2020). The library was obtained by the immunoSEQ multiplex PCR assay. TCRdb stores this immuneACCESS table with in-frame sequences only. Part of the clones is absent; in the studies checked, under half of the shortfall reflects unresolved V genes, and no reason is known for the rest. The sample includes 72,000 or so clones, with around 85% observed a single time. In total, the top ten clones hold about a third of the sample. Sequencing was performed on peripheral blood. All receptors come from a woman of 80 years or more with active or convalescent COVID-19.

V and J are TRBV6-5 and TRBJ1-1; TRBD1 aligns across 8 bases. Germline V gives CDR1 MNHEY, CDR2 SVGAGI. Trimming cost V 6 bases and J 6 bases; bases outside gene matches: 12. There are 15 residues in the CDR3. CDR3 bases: TGTGCCAGCAGACTGAACCGGGACAGGACCGCTGAAGCTTTCTTT. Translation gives CASRLNRDRTAEAFF.

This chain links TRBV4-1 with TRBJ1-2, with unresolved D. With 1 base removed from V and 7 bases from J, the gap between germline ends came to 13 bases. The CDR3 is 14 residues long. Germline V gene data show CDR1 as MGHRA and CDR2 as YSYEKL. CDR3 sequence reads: CASSQATRRGGYTF. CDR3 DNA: TGCGCCAGCAGCCAAGCAACCAGACGAGGTGGCTACACCTTC.

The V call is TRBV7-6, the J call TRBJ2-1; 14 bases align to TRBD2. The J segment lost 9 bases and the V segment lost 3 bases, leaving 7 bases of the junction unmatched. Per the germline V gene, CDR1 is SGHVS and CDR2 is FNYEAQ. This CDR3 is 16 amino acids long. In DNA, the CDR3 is TGTGCCAGCAGCTTCCTGACTAGCGGGGGGGCCAGTGAGCAGTTCTTC. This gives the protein CASSFLTSGGASEQFF.

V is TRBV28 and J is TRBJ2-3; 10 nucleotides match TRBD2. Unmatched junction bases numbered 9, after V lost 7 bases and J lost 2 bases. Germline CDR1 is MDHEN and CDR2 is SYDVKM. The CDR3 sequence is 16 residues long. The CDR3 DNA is TGTGCCAGCACCCTCATAGCGGGGGGTTACACAGATACGCAGTATTTT. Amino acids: CASTLIAGGYTDTQYF.

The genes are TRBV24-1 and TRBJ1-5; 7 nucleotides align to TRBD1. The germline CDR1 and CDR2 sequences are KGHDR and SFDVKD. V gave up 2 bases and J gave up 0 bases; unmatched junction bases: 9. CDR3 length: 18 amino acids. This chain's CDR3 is CATSDWTGSRYSNQPQHF. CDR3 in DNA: TGTGCCACCAGTGATTGGACAGGCTCTCGATATAGCAATCAGCCCCAGCATTTT.

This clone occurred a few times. The CDR3 nucleotides are TGCGCCAGCAGCTTGGACGGAGGACAGGCTCAGCATTTT. Translated, it gives CASSLDGGQAQHF. This chain joins TRBV5-1 and TRBJ1-5, with 7 nucleotides matching TRBD1. Germline V gene lookup returns CDR1 SGHRS and CDR2 YFSETQ. V lost 0 bases and J lost 13; bases outside the gene matches: 7. The CDR3 is 13 residues long.

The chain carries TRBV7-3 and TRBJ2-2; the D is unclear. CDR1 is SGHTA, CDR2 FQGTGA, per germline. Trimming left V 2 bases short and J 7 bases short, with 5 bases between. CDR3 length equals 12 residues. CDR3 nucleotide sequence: TGTGCCAGCAGCTTAGTCGGCGGGGAGCTGTTTTTT. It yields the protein CASSLVGGELFF.

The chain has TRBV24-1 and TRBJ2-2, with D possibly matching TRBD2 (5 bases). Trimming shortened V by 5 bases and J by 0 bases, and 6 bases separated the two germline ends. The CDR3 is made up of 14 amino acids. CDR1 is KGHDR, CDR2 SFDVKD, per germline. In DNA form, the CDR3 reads TGTGCCACCAGTGTCGGGGCGAACACCGGGGAGCTGTTTTTT. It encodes CATSVGANTGELFF.

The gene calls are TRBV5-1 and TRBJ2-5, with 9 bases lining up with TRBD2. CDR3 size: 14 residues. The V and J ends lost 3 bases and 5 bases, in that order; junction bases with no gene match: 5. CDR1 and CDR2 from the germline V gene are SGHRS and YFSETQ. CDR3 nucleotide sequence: TGCGCCAGCAGCTCAGGACTAGCGAGGGAGACCCAGTACTTC. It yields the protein CASSSGLARETQYF. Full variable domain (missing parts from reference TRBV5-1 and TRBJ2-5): KAGVTQTPRYLIKTRGQQVTLSCSPISGHRSVSWYQQTPGQGLQFLFEYFSETQRNKGNFPGRFSGRQFSNSRSEMNVSTLELGDSALYLCASSSGLARETQYFGPGTRLLVL.

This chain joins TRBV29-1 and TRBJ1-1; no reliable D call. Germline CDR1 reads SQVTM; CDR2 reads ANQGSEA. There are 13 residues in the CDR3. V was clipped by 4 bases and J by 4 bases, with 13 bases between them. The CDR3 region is CSVGFVSGTEAFF. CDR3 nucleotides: TGCAGCGTTGGTTTTGTCTCGGGCACTGAAGCTTTCTTT. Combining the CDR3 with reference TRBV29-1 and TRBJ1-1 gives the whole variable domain SAVISQKPSRDICQRGTSLTIQCQVDSQVTMMFWYRQQPGQSLTLIATANQGSEATYESGFVIDKFPISRPNLTFSTLTVSNMSPEDSSIYLCSVGFVSGTEAFFGQGTRLTVV.

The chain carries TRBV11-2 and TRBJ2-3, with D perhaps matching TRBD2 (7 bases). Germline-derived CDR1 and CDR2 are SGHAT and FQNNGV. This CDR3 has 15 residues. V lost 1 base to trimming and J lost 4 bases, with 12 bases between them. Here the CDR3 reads CASSLVGGASDTQYF. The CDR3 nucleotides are TGTGCCAGCAGCTTAGTAGGGGGGGCCTCAGATACGCAGTATTTT.

The CDR3 loop reads CASADRGGPGELFF. CDR3 sequence (DNA): TGCGCCAGCGCGGACAGGGGAGGGCCCGGGGAGCTGTTTTTT. The rearrangement joins TRBV5-1 to TRBJ2-2; TRBD1 aligns across 9 bases. The CDR3 covers 14 residues. The ends lost 7 bases at V and 6 bases at J; junction bases unmatched: 7. CDR1 and CDR2 (germline): SGHRS, YFSETQ.

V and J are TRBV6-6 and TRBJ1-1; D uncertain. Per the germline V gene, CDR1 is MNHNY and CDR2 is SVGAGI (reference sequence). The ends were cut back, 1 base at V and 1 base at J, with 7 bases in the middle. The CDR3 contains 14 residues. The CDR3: CASSYLERNTEAFF. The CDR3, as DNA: TGTGCCAGCAGTTACTTGGAGAGGAACACTGAAGCTTTCTTT.

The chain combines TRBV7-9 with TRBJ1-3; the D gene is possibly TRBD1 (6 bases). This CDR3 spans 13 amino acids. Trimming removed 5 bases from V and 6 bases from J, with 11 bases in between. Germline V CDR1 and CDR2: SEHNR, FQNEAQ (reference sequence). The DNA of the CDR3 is TGTGCCAGCAGCAGAGGACAGCTAAACACCATATATTTT. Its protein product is CASSRGQLNTIYF.

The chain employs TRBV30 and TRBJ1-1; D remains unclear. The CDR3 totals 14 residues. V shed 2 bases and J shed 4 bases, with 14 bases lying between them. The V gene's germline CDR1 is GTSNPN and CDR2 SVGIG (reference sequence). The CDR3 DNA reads TGTGCCTGGAGTTTTGGCGGTCCCCCCACTGAAGCTTTCTTT. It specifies CAWSFGGPPTEAFF.

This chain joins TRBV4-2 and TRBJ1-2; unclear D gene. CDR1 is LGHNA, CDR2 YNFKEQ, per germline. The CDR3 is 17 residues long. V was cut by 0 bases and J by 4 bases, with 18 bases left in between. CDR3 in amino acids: CASSQEIRGGGGYGYTF. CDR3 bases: TGTGCCAGCAGCCAAGAAATAAGAGGAGGTGGTGGCTATGGCTACACCTTC.

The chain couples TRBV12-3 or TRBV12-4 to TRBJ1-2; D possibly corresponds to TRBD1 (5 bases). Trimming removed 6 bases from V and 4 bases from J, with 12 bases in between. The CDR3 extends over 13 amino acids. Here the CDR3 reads CASRPGNAYGYTF. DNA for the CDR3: TGTGCCAGCAGACCAGGGAATGCCTATGGCTACACCTTC.

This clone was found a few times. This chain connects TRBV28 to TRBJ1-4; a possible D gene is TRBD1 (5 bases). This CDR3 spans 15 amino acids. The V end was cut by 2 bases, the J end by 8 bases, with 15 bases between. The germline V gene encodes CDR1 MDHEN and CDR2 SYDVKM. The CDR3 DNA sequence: TGTGCCAGCAGTTTAGTGGCAGGGTCACAGGAAAAACTGTTTTTT. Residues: CASSLVAGSQEKLFF. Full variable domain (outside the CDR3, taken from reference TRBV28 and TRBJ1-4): DVKVTQSSRYLVKRTGEKVFLECVQDMDHENMFWYRQDPGLGLRLIYFSYDVKMKEKGDIPEGYSVSREKKERFSLILESASTNQTSMYLCASSLVAGSQEKLFFGSGTQLSVL.

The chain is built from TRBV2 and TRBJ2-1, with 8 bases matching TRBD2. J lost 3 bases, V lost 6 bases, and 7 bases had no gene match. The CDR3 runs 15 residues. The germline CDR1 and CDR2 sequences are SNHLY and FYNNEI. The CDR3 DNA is TGTGCCAGCAGGGATCGGGGGGGGAGCTACAATGAGCAGTTCTTC. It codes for CASRDRGGSYNEQFF. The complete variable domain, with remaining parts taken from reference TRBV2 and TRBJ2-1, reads EPEVTQTPSHQVTQMGQEVILRCVPISNHLYFYWYRQILGQKVEFLVSFYNNEISEKSEIFDDQFSVERPDGSNFTLKIRSTKLEDSAMYFCASRDRGGSYNEQFFGPGTRLTVL.

This chain's CDR3 is CASSAGQLTNYGYTF. For the CDR3, the DNA is TGTGCCAGCAGCGCGGGGCAGCTTACTAACTATGGCTACACCTTC. The chain links TRBV6-5 to TRBJ1-2, with TRBD1 as a possible D gene (5 bases). The germline V gene has CDR1 MNHEY and CDR2 SVGAGI. V was clipped by 6 bases and J by 0 bases, with 14 bases between them. The CDR3 length is 15 residues.

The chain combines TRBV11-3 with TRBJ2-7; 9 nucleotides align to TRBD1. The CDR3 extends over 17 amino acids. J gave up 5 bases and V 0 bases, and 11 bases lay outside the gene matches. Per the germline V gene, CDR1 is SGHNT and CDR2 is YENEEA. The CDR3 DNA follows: TGTGCCAGCAGCTTAGATGTTGGAGGGACAGGGTCCCACGAGCAGTACTTC. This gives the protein CASSLDVGGTGSHEQYF.

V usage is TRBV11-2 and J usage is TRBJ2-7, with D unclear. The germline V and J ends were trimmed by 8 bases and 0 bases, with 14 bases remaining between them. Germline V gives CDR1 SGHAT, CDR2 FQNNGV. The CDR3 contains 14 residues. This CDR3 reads CASSILVDSYEQYF. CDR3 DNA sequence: TGTGCCAGCTCGATCTTGGTAGACTCCTACGAGCAGTACTTC.

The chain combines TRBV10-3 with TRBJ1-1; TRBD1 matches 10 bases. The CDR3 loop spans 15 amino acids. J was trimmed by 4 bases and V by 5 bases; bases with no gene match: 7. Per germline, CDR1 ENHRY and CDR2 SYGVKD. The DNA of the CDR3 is TGTGCCATCAGTCGGGGGACAGGGGCCGGCACTGAAGCTTTCTTT. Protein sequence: CAISRGTGAGTEAFF.

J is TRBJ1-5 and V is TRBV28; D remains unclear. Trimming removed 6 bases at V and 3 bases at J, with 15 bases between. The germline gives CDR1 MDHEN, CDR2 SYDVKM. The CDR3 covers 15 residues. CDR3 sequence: CASSFGVAFNQPQHF. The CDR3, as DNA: TGTGCCAGCAGCTTTGGAGTGGCCTTCAATCAGCCCCAGCATTTT.

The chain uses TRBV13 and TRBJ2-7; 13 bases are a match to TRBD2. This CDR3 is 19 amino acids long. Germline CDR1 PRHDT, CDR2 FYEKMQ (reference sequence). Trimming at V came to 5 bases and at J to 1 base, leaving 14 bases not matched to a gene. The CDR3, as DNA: TGTGCCAGCAGCGAATGTTGGAGACTAGCGGGGGGTGATTCCTACGAGCAGTACTTC. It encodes CASSECWRLAGGDSYEQYF.

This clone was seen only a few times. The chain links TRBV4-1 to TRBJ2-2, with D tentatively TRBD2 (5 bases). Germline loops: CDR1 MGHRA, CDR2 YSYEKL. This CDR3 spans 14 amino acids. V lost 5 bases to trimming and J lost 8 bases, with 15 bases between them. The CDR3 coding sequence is TGCGCCAGCAGCAGGGCCGGGATCTCGGGGGAGCTGTTTTTT. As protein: CASSRAGISGELFF.

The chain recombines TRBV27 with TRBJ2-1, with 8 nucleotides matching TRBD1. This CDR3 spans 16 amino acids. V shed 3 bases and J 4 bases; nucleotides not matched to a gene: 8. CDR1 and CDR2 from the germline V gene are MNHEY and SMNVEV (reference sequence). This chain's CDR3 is CASSLAGQGSYNEQFF. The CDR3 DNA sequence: TGTGCCAGCAGTTTGGCCGGACAGGGCTCATACAATGAGCAGTTCTTC.